This T cell receptor (beta chain) was sequenced for a study of blood T cell repertoires in COVID-19. Germline V lookup: CDR1 SGHTA, CDR2 FQGNSA. The CDR3 is 16 amino acids. The ends lost 5 bases at V and 4 bases at J; junction bases unmatched: 13. Clones were sequenced by immunoSEQ multiplex PCR, and TCRdb holds only the in-frame ones, with some missing. The data contain some 260,000 clones, approximately 91% of them singletons. Sequenced material: peripheral blood. This sequence joins TRBV7-2 and TRBJ2-5; 7 bases are shared with TRBD2. The TCR sequence derives from a human donor in a cohort sampled during active COVID-19. DNA of the CDR3: TGTGCCAGCAGCCCCCAGTCTTTGGCGGGAGTAGAGACCCAGTACTTC. Encoded protein: CASSPQSLAGVETQYF.